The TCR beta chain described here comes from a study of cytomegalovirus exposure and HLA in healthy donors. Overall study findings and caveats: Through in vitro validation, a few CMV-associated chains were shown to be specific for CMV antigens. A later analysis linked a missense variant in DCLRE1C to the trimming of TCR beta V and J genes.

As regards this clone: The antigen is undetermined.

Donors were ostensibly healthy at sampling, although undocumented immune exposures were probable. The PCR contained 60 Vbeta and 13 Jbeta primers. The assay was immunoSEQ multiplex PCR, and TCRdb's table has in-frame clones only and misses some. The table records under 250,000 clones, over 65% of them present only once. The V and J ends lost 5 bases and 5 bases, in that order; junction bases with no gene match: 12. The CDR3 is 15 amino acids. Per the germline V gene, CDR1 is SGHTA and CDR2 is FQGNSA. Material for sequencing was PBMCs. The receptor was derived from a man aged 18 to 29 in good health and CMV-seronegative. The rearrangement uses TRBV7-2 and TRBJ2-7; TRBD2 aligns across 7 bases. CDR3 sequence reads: CASSLGLVGSHEQYF. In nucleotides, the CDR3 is TGTGCCAGCAGCCTCGGACTAGTTGGGTCCCACGAGCAGTACTTC. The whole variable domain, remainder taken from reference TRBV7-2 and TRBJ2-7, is GAGVSQSPSNKVTEKGKDVELRCDPISGHTALYWYRQSLGQGLEFLIYFQGNSAPDKSGLPSDRFSAERTGGSVSTLTIQRTQQEDSAVYLCASSLGLVGSHEQYFGPGTRLTVT.